This TCR beta chain was documented in a study of CD8+ T cells in alopecia areata. V gave up 6 bases and J gave up 3 bases; unmatched junction bases: 4. The CDR3 sequence is 12 residues long. Per the germline V gene, CDR1 is SQVTM and CDR2 is ANQGSEA. RNA was isolated and reverse transcribed to cDNA, the sequencing template. The protocol was immunoSEQ multiplex PCR, while the TCRdb copy is restricted to in-frame clones and leaves out a portion. The table has about 150,000 clones, more than 45% seen once. Overall study results and limits: Higher clonality than in normal scalp was seen in lesional scalp, especially alopecia totalis/universalis.

A remark on this clone: The antigen is undetermined.

The rearrangement uses TRBV29-1 and TRBJ2-7, with TRBD1 matching over 8 bases. The TCR originated in a human donor with alopecia areata. The sample was CD4+ T cells sorted from blood. The CDR3 bases are TGCAGCGTGGGGGGACAGGTCTACGAGCAGTACTTC. This translates into CSVGGQVYEQYF.